The 22 T cell receptor beta chains listed next were all sequenced from one sample in a study of blood T cell repertoires in COVID-19. The assay was immunoSEQ multiplex PCR, and TCRdb's table has in-frame clones only and misses some. The sample contains about 230,000 clones, 65% to 90% of which appear only once. Sequenced: peripheral blood. The receptor source for this set is a woman aged 40 to 55 who had recovered from COVID-19.

This clone was found a few times. The chain uses TRBV9 and TRBJ2-2; possible D gene TRBD2, 5 bases. Trimming pared 2 bases from V and 6 bases from J, leaving 14 bases between. The germline V gene has CDR1 SGDLS and CDR2 YYNGEE. This CDR3 region has 15 residues. CDR3: CASSVQGGTSGELFF. The CDR3 DNA reads TGTGCCAGCAGCGTTCAAGGAGGTACCTCCGGGGAGCTGTTTTTT.

This chain links TRBV19 with TRBJ2-6, with a tentative D call TRBD2 (6 bases). Germline V gene data show CDR1 as LNHDA and CDR2 as SQIVND (reference sequence). The CDR3 consists of 17 residues. The V gene lost 6 bases and the J gene lost 1 base, with 16 bases spanning the gap. The CDR3 DNA reads TGTGCCAGTAGGGGGGGTATTGAGGGGTCTGGGGCCAACGTCCTGACTTTC. Translating it yields CASRGGIEGSGANVLTF.

This clone was seen only once. This chain links TRBV5-1 with TRBJ1-4, with D uncertain. In germline, CDR1 is SGHRS, CDR2 YFSETQ. V was trimmed by 0 bases and J by 0 bases, leaving 6 bases between them. The CDR3 has 15 residues. The CDR3 region is CASSLGHATNEKLFF. In DNA form, the CDR3 reads TGCGCCAGCAGCTTGGGACACGCAACTAATGAAAAACTGTTTTTT. Looking up the rest from reference TRBV5-1 and TRBJ1-4 gives the full variable domain: KAGVTQTPRYLIKTRGQQVTLSCSPISGHRSVSWYQQTPGQGLQFLFEYFSETQRNKGNFPGRFSGRQFSNSRSEMNVSTLELGDSALYLCASSLGHATNEKLFFGSGTQLSVL.

This clone has just one count. The CDR3 loop is CTSSQDHGGSTYEQYF. The CDR3 region has the DNA TGCACCAGCAGCCAAGATCACGGCGGGTCTACCTACGAGCAGTACTTC. The genes are TRBV1 and TRBJ2-7; TRBD2, the table's D call, lacks a check against the DNA. TRBV1 is marked as a pseudogene. This CDR3 is built from 16 residues.

The J gene is TRBJ1-5, the V gene TRBV7-9; no clear D. Trimming cost V 5 bases and J 4 bases, with 6 bases left between them. Germline-derived CDR1 and CDR2 are SEHNR and FQNEAQ (reference sequence). This CDR3 spans 12 amino acids. In DNA, the CDR3 is TGTGCCAGCAGCGGAGAAAATCAGCCCCAGCATTTT. Its protein is CASSGENQPQHF.

The gene calls are TRBV7-8 and TRBJ1-1; D is undetermined. The CDR3 has 11 residues. Looked up from germline, CDR1 is SGHVS and CDR2 is FQNEAQ. Deletions cut 1 base from V and 8 bases from J, with 5 bases between. CDR3 DNA sequence: TGTGCCAGCAGCTTAGGAGGGGAAGCTTTCTTT. The encoded protein is CASSLGGEAFF.

This clone was found a few times. The genes are TRBV9 and TRBJ2-5, with 8 bases identical to TRBD2. The CDR3 runs 14 residues. Trimming removed 3 bases from V and 1 base from J; junction bases left unmatched: 2. Germline V lookup: CDR1 SGDLS, CDR2 YYNGEE. In nucleotides, the CDR3 is TGTGCCAGCAGCGAAGGGACTAGCCAAGAGACCCAGTACTTC. It is translated as CASSEGTSQETQYF.

This chain links TRBV7-2 with TRBJ1-1; a possible D gene is TRBD1 (6 bases). Germline loops: CDR1 SGHTA, CDR2 FQGNSA. The ends were cut back, 5 bases at V and 1 base at J, with 8 bases in the middle. The CDR3 runs to 13 residues. Here the CDR3 reads CASSPTGNTEAFF. The CDR3 bases are TGTGCCAGCAGCCCGACAGGGAACACTGAAGCTTTCTTT.

J is TRBJ1-1 and V is TRBV28; D unresolved. Trimming took 6 bases from V and 4 from J, leaving 12 bases between them. Looked up from germline, CDR1 is MDHEN and CDR2 is SYDVKM. This CDR3 has 13 residues. The DNA of the CDR3 is TGTGCCAGCAGCCCAGAATCGGGCACTGAAGCTTTCTTT. Translating it yields CASSPESGTEAFF. Together with reference TRBV28 and TRBJ1-1, the CDR3 gives the full variable domain: DVKVTQSSRYLVKRTGEKVFLECVQDMDHENMFWYRQDPGLGLRLIYFSYDVKMKEKGDIPEGYSVSREKKERFSLILESASTNQTSMYLCASSPESGTEAFFGQGTRLTVV.

The chain joins TRBV11-3 to TRBJ2-3; 7 nucleotides agree with TRBD1. The V gene's germline CDR1 is SGHNT and CDR2 YENEEA. V was pared by 8 bases and J by 0 bases, with 2 bases of the junction left unmatched. The CDR3 runs to 13 residues. CDR3 region: CASGQVSTDTQYF. In DNA form, the CDR3 reads TGTGCCAGCGGACAGGTTAGCACAGATACGCAGTATTTT.

This chain joins TRBV11-2 and TRBJ2-3, with a weak D call TRBD2 (6 bases). Germline CDR1 SGHAT, CDR2 FQNNGV. The CDR3 consists of 16 residues. V was trimmed by 5 bases and J by 2 bases, leaving 17 bases between them. The CDR3 loop is CASSQGTASDTDTQYF. DNA of the CDR3: TGTGCCAGCAGCCAAGGTACGGCTAGCGACACAGATACGCAGTATTTT.

This chain uses TRBV5-1 with TRBJ2-3; 8 positions match TRBD1. Germline trimming cut 4 bases from V and 3 bases from J; bases unmatched to any gene: 7. The V gene's germline CDR1 is SGHRS and CDR2 YFSETQ. CDR3 length: 15 residues. CDR3 DNA sequence: TGCGCCAGCAGCCCGGGGGACAGGTTAACAGATACGCAGTATTTT. It specifies CASSPGDRLTDTQYF. Combining the CDR3 with reference TRBV5-1 and TRBJ2-3 gives the whole variable domain KAGVTQTPRYLIKTRGQQVTLSCSPISGHRSVSWYQQTPGQGLQFLFEYFSETQRNKGNFPGRFSGRQFSNSRSEMNVSTLELGDSALYLCASSPGDRLTDTQYFGPGTRLTVL.

CDR3 in DNA: TGTGCCAGCAGTACCGGACAGGGCCGCTATGGCTACACCTTC. Amino acid sequence: CASSTGQGRYGYTF. V gene TRBV28 combines with J gene TRBJ1-2, with 8 nucleotides matching TRBD1. Trimming removed 5 bases from V and 4 bases from J; junction bases left unmatched: 6. Germline loops: CDR1 MDHEN, CDR2 SYDVKM. The CDR3 runs 14 residues.

In this sample, this clone turned up a few times. This sequence joins TRBV6-5 and TRBJ1-1; 7 bases fit TRBD1. Germline V lookup: CDR1 MNHEY, CDR2 SVGAGI. This CDR3 comprises 15 residues. Trimming at V came to 6 bases and at J to 4 bases, leaving 11 bases not matched to a gene. This CDR3 is CASRNSQGESTEAFF. The DNA of the CDR3 is TGTGCCAGCAGAAATTCCCAGGGGGAGAGCACTGAAGCTTTCTTT.

This sequence joins TRBV11-2 and TRBJ1-6; TRBD1 matches 9 bases. The CDR3 covers 15 residues. Germline CDR1 is SGHAT and CDR2 is FQNNGV. V lost 5 bases and J lost 7; bases outside the gene matches: 6. The CDR3 sequence is CASSVGQGINSPLHF. DNA for the CDR3: TGTGCCAGCAGCGTAGGACAGGGGATAAATTCACCCCTCCACTTT.

This chain links TRBV3-1 (or the pseudogene TRBV3-2) with TRBJ2-3; 8 positions agree with TRBD2. The germline CDR1 and CDR2 sequences are LGHDT and YNNKEL (reference sequence). After removal of 0 bases from V and 7 bases from J, the junction contained 12 bases not matched to a gene. The CDR3 is 17 residues long. The CDR3: CASSQDYLAGDTNTQYF. In nucleotides, the CDR3 is TGTGCCAGCAGCCAAGATTATCTAGCGGGTGATACTAATACGCAGTATTTT.

This rearrangement joins TRBV15 to TRBJ1-3; D may be TRBD1 (6 bases). Trimming took 1 base from V and 7 from J, leaving 17 bases between them. This CDR3 region has 16 residues. Germline CDR1 and CDR2: LNHNV and YYDKDF (reference sequence). This chain's CDR3 is CATSRASGASANTIYF. In DNA form, the CDR3 reads TGTGCCACCAGCAGAGCTTCAGGGGCTTCCGCGAACACCATATATTTT.

The rearrangement uses TRBV5-5 and TRBJ2-3; D unclear. Germline CDR1 SGHKS, CDR2 YYEKEE (reference sequence). The V end was cut by 1 base, the J end by 4 bases, with 7 bases between. This CDR3 is 13 amino acids long. In nucleotides, the CDR3 is TGTGCCAGCAGCTTGCGGGTCCCAGATACGCAGTATTTT. It encodes CASSLRVPDTQYF.

This chain connects TRBV19 to TRBJ2-1, with D possibly being TRBD2 (6 bases). V was pared by 7 bases and J by 0 bases, with 10 bases between. Per germline, CDR1 LNHDA and CDR2 SQIVND (reference sequence). CDR3 size: 14 residues. CDR3 protein: CASTDGSSYNEQFF. The CDR3 nucleotides are TGTGCCAGTACAGACGGGAGCTCCTACAATGAGCAGTTCTTC.

This rearrangement joins TRBV10-1 to TRBJ1-2, with TRBD1 identical over 10 bases. V was pared by 5 bases and J by 6 bases, with 6 bases of the junction left unmatched. This CDR3 has 14 residues. Germline assignment: CDR1 WNHNN and CDR2 SYGVQD (reference sequence). This CDR3 reads CASSLTGTGDGYTF. CDR3 bases: TGCGCCAGCAGTTTGACCGGGACAGGGGATGGCTACACCTTC.

The rearrangement links TRBV30 to TRBJ2-1; D may be TRBD1 (7 bases). From germline, CDR1 is GTSNPN and CDR2 SVGIG (reference sequence). Trimming stripped 0 bases from V and 9 bases from J, with 9 bases between. CDR3 length: 12 amino acids. Here the CDR3 reads CAWSVQGGEQFF. CDR3 sequence (DNA): TGTGCCTGGAGTGTTCAGGGGGGTGAGCAGTTCTTC.

The gene calls are TRBV18 and TRBJ1-4, with unresolved D. This CDR3 is built from 17 residues. Germline V gene sequence: CDR1 KGHSH, CDR2 LQKENI. The germline V and J ends were trimmed by 6 bases and 7 bases, with 24 bases remaining between them. The CDR3 is CASSLTKNMDGSEKLFF. The CDR3, as DNA: TGTGCCAGCTCCCTGACTAAGAACATGGATGGGTCTGAAAAACTGTTTTTT.